The clone carrying this TCR beta chain was observed a single time. The sample belongs to a study of blood T cell repertoires in COVID-19. CDR1 SNHLY and CDR2 FYNNEI come from the germline V gene. This CDR3 contains 15 residues. Trimming at V came to 6 bases and at J to 10 bases, leaving 10 bases not matched to a gene. The table came from immunoSEQ multiplex PCR; TCRdb's copy has only in-frame clones and leaves some out. The sample lists about 180,000 clones; about 91% were seen once. This TCR came from a woman aged 30 to 39 with acute or convalescent COVID-19. The rearrangement joins TRBV2 to TRBJ2-1, with TRBD2 identical over 12 bases. The specimen was peripheral blood. CDR3 nucleotide sequence: TGTGCCAGCAGGGTAGGACTAGCGGGATCCGGGGAGCAGTTCTTC. Its translation is CASRVGLAGSGEQFF.